The entry below gives a single T cell receptor beta chain sequence along with its context. Its antigen is undetermined. Time point defined: cycle 4 day 1 (C4D1), after 6 weeks of nivolumab. With no exception, relapse followed autologous stem cell transplantation in all patients, and brentuximab vedotin exposure varied. The sample is drawn from a study of PD-1 blockade in classical Hodgkin lymphoma. Whole-study findings and limits: Newly diagnosed patients were reported to exhibit reduced baseline TCR diversity relative to healthy donors. Repertoire difference causes, possibly disease activity or prior therapy, remain undefined.

Using immunoSEQ multiplex PCR, the repertoire was profiled, and TCRdb retains in-frame clones only, with some absent. This table holds 6,500 to 9,500 clones, about 82% found once. Here the sequenced sample was peripheral blood mononuclear cells (PBMCs), taken before the fourth cycle of nivolumab. The receptor comes from a human donor with classical Hodgkin lymphoma.

CDR3 sequence reads: CASSPLRDQPQHF. In DNA form, the CDR3 reads TGTGCCAGCTCACCTCTGAGGGACCAGCCCCAGCATTTT. The rearrangement uses TRBV18 and TRBJ1-5; TRBD1 might be the D (5 bases). V was pared by 3 bases and J by 7 bases, with 10 bases between. Germline V gene data show CDR1 as KGHSH and CDR2 as LQKENI. The CDR3 spans 13 residues. The complete variable domain, with remaining parts taken from reference TRBV18 and TRBJ1-5, reads NAGVMQNPRHLVRRRGQEARLRCSPMKGHSHVYWYRQLPEEGLKFMVYLQKENIIDESGMPKERFSAEFPKEGPSILRIQQVVRGDSAAYFCASSPLRDQPQHFGDGTRLSIL.